These 28 T cell receptor delta chains came from one sample sequenced in a study of gammadelta T cells in human blood. TCRdb used CATT to re-call clones from the RT-PCR reads. The data show several hundred delta-chain clones, roughly 60% seen once. The sequencing input was non-Vgamma9Vdelta2 gamma-delta T cells from cord blood. The receptors were sampled from a newborn.

The count of this clone is one. This likely traces to a read error, being one base from a far larger clone. The V and J genes are TRDV1 and TRDJ2, with D possibly TRDD3 on 5 matching bases. This CDR3 is 16 amino acids long. Looked up from germline, CDR1 is TSWWSYY and CDR2 is QGS. DNA for the CDR3: TGTGCTCGTGGGGAAGTCCCTCGATTTGACCTAGCACAACTCTTCTTT. Its translation: CARGEVPRFDLAQLFF.

As concerns this clone: A far larger clone is just one base off, so this is likely a read error. The same CDR3 can be traced to other DNA sequences in this sample. The chain has TRDV3 and TRDJ1; D is undetermined. V lost 3 bases, J lost 0 bases, and 14 bases lay in between. Per the germline V gene, CDR1 is TVYSNPD and CDR2 is GDNSRS (reference sequence). The CDR3 is 14 amino acids. The CDR3 bases are TGTGCCTTCATCGAGGCCCGCTACACCGATAAACTCATCTTT. Residues: CAFIEARYTDKLIF.

Comment on this clone: Other DNA variants within this sample encode the same CDR3. The chain recombines TRDV2 with TRDJ3, with D perhaps TRDD3 (5 bases). Per the germline V gene, CDR1 is GEAIGNYY and CDR2 is EKD. This CDR3 has 21 residues. V lost 0 bases and J lost 0, with 20 bases in between. The CDR3 protein is CACDTRYPSNQSSWDTRQMFF. CDR3 nucleotide sequence: TGTGCCTGTGACACCAGATACCCCAGCAATCAGTCCTCCTGGGACACCCGACAGATGTTTTTC.

Worth noting for this clone: A far larger clone is one base from this, pointing to a likely read error. Other DNA sequences in this specimen translate into the identical CDR3. The chain uses TRDV1 and TRDJ1; TRDD2 aligns across 9 bases. Germline values: CDR1 TSWWSYY, CDR2 QGS. The junction had 20 bases not matched to a gene; V was cut back by 4 bases and J by 2 bases. This CDR3 comprises 20 residues. Written as DNA, the CDR3 is TGTGCTCTTGGGGTTGCGCCTTCCTACCGGAACTGGGGAATTACCGATAAACTCATCTTT. It specifies CALGVAPSYRNWGITDKLIF.

In the case of this clone: A single base is all that separates this from a far larger clone, so a read error is likely. The rearrangement links TRAV29/DV5 to TRDJ1; 11 bases agree with TRDD3. CDR3 length equals 18 residues. Germline CDR1 NSMFDY, CDR2 ISSIKDK. The CDR3 region has the DNA TGTTCAGCAAGGCTACGTGGGGGATACGCGATGCACACCGATAAACTCATCTTT. It is translated as CSARLRGGYAMHTDKLIF.

A note on this clone: A read error is likely here: a far larger clone is one base away. The sample carries other DNA sequences with the same CDR3. V is TRDV3 and J is TRDJ1, with 12 bases fitting TRDD3. The germline gives CDR1 TVYSNPD, CDR2 GDNSRS (reference sequence). CDR3 length: 17 residues. Trimming removed 4 bases from V and 7 bases from J; junction bases left unmatched: 19. CDR3 DNA sequence: TGTGCCTCCACACCGGCCTCCCCTGGGGGATACGTGGGTAAACTCATCTTT. Protein product: CASTPASPGGYVGKLIF.

Comments on this clone: A far larger clone is off by one base, so a read error is likely. This rearrangement joins TRDV1 to TRDJ2; D remains unclear. Trimming took off 1 base at V and 1 base at J, with 10 bases between the two ends. The length of the CDR3 is 16 residues. Germline V CDR1 and CDR2: TSWWSYY, QGS. CDR3 loop: CALGEHSRVLTAQLFF. In DNA, the CDR3 is TGTGCTCTTGGGGAACATTCGCGTGTTTTGACAGCACAACTCTTCTTT.

Details on this clone: Only one base separates this from a far larger clonotype, so it likely reflects a read error. This sequence joins TRDV2 and TRDJ1; tentatively, D is TRDD3 (5 bases). CDR1 and CDR2 (germline): GEAIGNYY, EKD. The CDR3 has 18 amino acids. The CDR3 region is CACDRRRIFGVDTDKRIF. The CDR3 DNA reads as TGTGCCTGTGACAGAAGGCGTATTTTTGGGGTCGACACCGATAAACGCATCTTT.

Note on this clone: A read error is likely here: a far larger clone is one base away. The gene calls are TRDV2 and TRDJ2; the match to TRDD3 covers 8 bases. V was clipped by 2 bases and J by 4 bases; unmatched bases: 29. The CDR3 length is 23 residues. Germline V lookup: CDR1 GEAIGNYY, CDR2 EKD. The CDR3 loop reads CACDRAPVPFDRGLGAATAQLFF. CDR3 coding DNA: TGTGCCTGTGACAGGGCCCCCGTACCCTTCGATAGAGGACTGGGGGCCGCGACAGCACAACTCTTCTTT.

This clone is large within its sample. The chain links TRDV2 to TRDJ3; TRDD3 matches at 13 bases. CDR3 length equals 22 residues. The V gene's germline CDR1 is GEAIGNYY and CDR2 EKD. Trimming cost V 2 bases and J 2 bases; bases outside gene matches: 14. The CDR3 spells CACDRGSTGGYALTWDTRQMFF. In nucleotides, the CDR3 is TGTGCCTGTGACAGGGGGAGTACTGGGGGATACGCGCTAACCTGGGACACCCGACAGATGTTTTTC.

Details on this clone: In the same sample, other DNA sequences code for this CDR3. The chain uses TRDV2 and TRDJ3, with D perhaps matching TRDD3 (5 bases). This CDR3 contains 16 residues. The V and J ends lost 0 bases and 3 bases respectively, with 8 bases between them. Per germline, CDR1 GEAIGNYY and CDR2 EKD. For the CDR3, the DNA is TGTGCCTGTGACACCGGGATCCGCTGGGACACCCGACAGATGTTTTTC. It specifies CACDTGIRWDTRQMFF.

A note on this clone: A read error is likely here: a far larger clone is one base away. Within the sample, other DNA sequences also encode this same CDR3. The V gene is TRAV38-2/DV8, the J gene TRDJ1; 7 positions match TRDD3. Looked up from germline, CDR1 is TSESDYY and CDR2 is QEAYKQQN. This CDR3 region has 23 residues. V lost 0 bases, J lost 0 bases, and 26 bases stayed unmatched. CDR3: CAYRSALGFLRGANGGNTDKLIF. CDR3 coding DNA: TGTGCTTATAGGAGCGCACTGGGTTTCCTCCGCGGGGCTAATGGGGGAAACACCGATAAACTCATCTTT.

This clone has only one observation. Given a far larger clone just one base away, this is likely a sequencing read error. The sample contains more than one DNA sequence encoding this CDR3. The chain uses TRDV3 and TRDJ1, with TRDD3 as a possible D gene (6 bases). The CDR3 has 15 amino acids. Germline values: CDR1 TVYSNPD, CDR2 GDNSRS (reference sequence). The CDR3 nucleotides are TGTGCATTCAAACTACGACGGCGGGGATTCGATAAACTCATCTTT. Amino acids: CAFKLRRRGFDKLIF. Combining the CDR3 with reference TRDV3 and TRDJ1 gives the whole variable domain CDKVTQSSPDQTVASGSEVVLLCTYDTVYSNPDLFWYRIRPDYSFQFVFYGDNSRSEGADFTQGRFSVKHILTQKAFHLVISPVRTEDSATYYCAFKLRRRGFDKLIFGKGTRVTVEP.

Of note for this clone: This likely came from a read error, as a far larger clone is one base away. This CDR3 is also generated by other DNA sequences in the sample. The V call is TRAV38-2/DV8, the J call TRDJ1; a weak D match, TRDD2 (5 bases). Trimming shortened V by 0 bases and J by 0 bases, and 36 bases separated the two germline ends. Germline V gene lookup returns CDR1 TSESDYY and CDR2 QEAYKQQN. The CDR3 has 24 residues. Here the CDR3 reads CAYRSGDLTFLHKIGPGDTDKLIF. The CDR3 region has the DNA TGTGCTTATAGGAGCGGAGACTTGACTTTCCTGCACAAAATTGGCCCCGGGGACACCGATAAACTCATCTTT.

In regard to this clone: A far larger clone differs by one base, so this is likely a read error. At the DNA level, this CDR3 is encoded by other sequences in the same sample as well. This sequence joins TRDV1 and TRDJ1; no clear D gene. There are 16 residues in the CDR3. CDR1 is TSWWSYY, CDR2 QGS, per germline. Trimming removed 5 bases at V and 3 bases at J, with 19 bases between. CDR3: CALGPTPRPSADKLIF. The DNA of the CDR3 is TGTGCTCTTGGGCCGACCCCCCGGCCCTCGGCCGATAAACTCATCTTT.

In the case of this clone: With only one base between it and a far larger clone, this is likely a read error. This chain uses TRDV3 with TRDJ3; 8 bases are shared with TRDD3. Germline V gene data show CDR1 as TVYSNPD and CDR2 as GDNSRS (reference sequence). After removal of 4 bases from V and 0 bases from J, the junction contained 23 bases not matched to a gene. The CDR3 length is 22 residues. CDR3 bases: TGTGCCTCGACCCCTTGCGTCGGGGATACACCTACTCACTCCTGGGACACCCGACAGATGTTTTTC. It codes for CASTPCVGDTPTHSWDTRQMFF. The whole variable domain, remainder taken from reference TRDV3 and TRDJ3, is CDKVTQSSPDQTVASGSEVVLLCTYDTVYSNPDLFWYRIRPDYSFQFVFYGDNSRSEGADFTQGRFSVKHILTQKAFHLVISPVRTEDSATYYCASTPCVGDTPTHSWDTRQMFFGTGIKLFVEP.

In the case of this clone: This likely came from a read error, as a far larger clone is one base away. The rearrangement links TRDV1 to TRDJ1; 10 positions agree with TRDD3. There are 18 residues in the CDR3. Per the germline V gene, CDR1 is TSWWSYY and CDR2 is QGS. V trimming: 4 bases; J trimming: 14 bases; junction bases outside the gene matches: 25. This CDR3 is CALGGFGFIRTGGSPLIF. The CDR3 region has the DNA TGTGCTCTTGGGGGATTTGGGTTCATCCGTACTGGGGGATCCCCACTGATCTTT.

As for this clone: A read error is likely here: a far larger clone is one base away. The chain combines TRDV1 with TRDJ1; D not resolved. From germline, CDR1 is TSWWSYY and CDR2 QGS. CDR3 length: 15 amino acids. The CDR3 loop reads CALGERTGHTDRLIF. The DNA of the CDR3 is TGTGCTCTTGGGGAACGAACGGGGCACACCGATAGACTCATCTTT.

This clone turned up a few times. One base separates it from a far larger clone, so it is likely a read error. The rearrangement uses TRDV1 and TRDJ1; 9 bases are a match to TRDD3. Germline V gene lookup returns CDR1 TSWWSYY and CDR2 QGS. J lost 1 base, V lost 1 base, and 25 bases had no gene match. The CDR3 consists of 23 residues. CDR3 sequence reads: CALGEPPPIPVTGGKGCTDKLIF. CDR3 coding DNA: TGTGCTCTTGGGGAACCTCCCCCTATTCCAGTTACTGGGGGAAAGGGGTGCACCGATAAACTCATCTTT.

This clone was detected only once. Given a far larger clone just one base away, this is likely a sequencing read error. The chain is built from TRDV1 and TRDJ3; no clear D. Trimming took off 4 bases at V and 1 base at J, with 20 bases between the two ends. The V gene's germline CDR1 is TSWWSYY and CDR2 QGS. The CDR3 length is 20 residues. The CDR3, as DNA: TGTGCTCTTGGGGCCCCCCCGCCTAAGGTCGGATCCTGGGACACCCGACAGATGTTTTTC. Translating gives CALGAPPPKVGSWDTRQMFF.

Remarks on this clone: This may come from a read error, since a much larger clone is one base off. The chain links TRDV1 to TRDJ1; D is unclear. From germline, CDR1 is TSWWSYY and CDR2 QGS. This CDR3 comprises 21 residues. This chain's CDR3 is CALGDFSRLMPHPDSPDQLIF. CDR3 sequence (DNA): TGTGCTCTTGGGGATTTTTCCCGTCTCATGCCCCATCCCGACAGCCCCGATCAACTCATCTTT.

By share of the sample, this clone is large (0.1 to 1%). The identical CDR3 is also encoded by other nucleotide sequences in the sample. V usage is TRDV1 and J usage is TRDJ1, with 13 bases that match TRDD3. This CDR3 has 24 amino acids. Trimming took 1 base from V and 7 from J; bases not matched to a gene: 30. Germline V gene data show CDR1 as TSWWSYY and CDR2 as QGS. The chain's CDR3 is CALGERAPAFLTDTGGYAGVKLIF. The CDR3 region has the DNA TGTGCTCTTGGGGAACGCGCCCCGGCTTTCCTTACCGATACTGGGGGATACGCGGGGGTTAAACTCATCTTT.

Concerning this clone: This sequence is one base from a far larger clone and is likely a read error. This CDR3 is also generated by other DNA sequences in the sample. V is TRAV38-2/DV8 and J is TRDJ1; 7 bases map to TRDD3. The CDR3 has 23 residues. CDR1 and CDR2 from the germline V gene are TSESDYY and QEAYKQQN. The DNA of the CDR3 is TGTGCTTATAGGAGCGCGCTGGGTTTCCTCCGCGGGGCTAATGGGGGAAACACTGATAAACTCATCTTT. It is translated as CAYRSALGFLRGANGGNTDKLIF.

The sample holds one count of this clone. A single base is all that separates this from a far larger clone, so a read error is likely. The same CDR3 is also encoded by other DNA sequences in this sample. The J gene is TRDJ1, the V gene TRAV29/DV5; 13 bases are shared with TRDD3. Per germline, CDR1 NSMFDY and CDR2 ISSIKDK. There are 19 residues in the CDR3. CDR3 in amino acids: CAASVPYWGIRPYTDKLIF. DNA of the CDR3: TGTGCAGCAAGTGTTCCGTACTGGGGGATACGCCCGTACACCGATAAACTCATCTTC.

With respect to this clone: A read error likely explains this, since a far larger clone differs by one base. V gene TRDV1 combines with J gene TRDJ1, with D unresolved. The CDR3 has 13 residues. The V end was cut by 9 bases, the J end by 2 bases, with 13 bases between. The germline CDR1 and CDR2 sequences are TSWWSYY and QGS. CDR3 DNA sequence: TGTGCTCTGAGGCCCGGGCATACCGATAAACTCATCTTT. Translation: CALRPGHTDKLIF.

Of note for this clone: With a far larger clone one base away, a read error is the likely cause. The chain is built from TRDV3 and TRDJ1; TRDD3 aligns across 13 bases. Germline lookup yields CDR1 TVYSNPD and CDR2 GDNSRS (reference sequence). The CDR3 extends over 16 amino acids. J was trimmed by 2 bases and V by 3 bases; bases with no gene match: 9. The CDR3 protein is CAFTLVLGDTTDKLIF. For the CDR3, the DNA is TGTGCCTTCACTCTAGTACTGGGGGATACGACCGATAAACTCATCTTT.

Of note for this clone: A read error likely explains this, since a far larger clone differs by one base. The chain joins TRDV2 to TRDJ1; 11 bases fit TRDD3. The CDR3 sequence is 14 residues long. In germline, CDR1 is GEAIGNYY, CDR2 EKD. With V trimmed by 9 bases and J by 0 bases, 5 bases remained unmatched. This chain's CDR3 is CARGGYGHTDKLIF. CDR3 coding DNA: TGTGCCCGTGGGGGATACGGGCACACCGATAAACTCATCTTT.

This clone is labeled as large. The genes are TRDV1 and TRDJ1; 7 nucleotides match TRDD3. J gave up 2 bases and V 3 bases, and 18 bases lay outside the gene matches. This CDR3 has 19 amino acids. Germline CDR1 TSWWSYY, CDR2 QGS. CDR3 sequence: CALGDSLPLLGIGTDKLIF. The CDR3 region has the DNA TGTGCTCTTGGGGACTCTTTACCACTACTGGGGATAGGTACCGATAAACTCATCTTT.